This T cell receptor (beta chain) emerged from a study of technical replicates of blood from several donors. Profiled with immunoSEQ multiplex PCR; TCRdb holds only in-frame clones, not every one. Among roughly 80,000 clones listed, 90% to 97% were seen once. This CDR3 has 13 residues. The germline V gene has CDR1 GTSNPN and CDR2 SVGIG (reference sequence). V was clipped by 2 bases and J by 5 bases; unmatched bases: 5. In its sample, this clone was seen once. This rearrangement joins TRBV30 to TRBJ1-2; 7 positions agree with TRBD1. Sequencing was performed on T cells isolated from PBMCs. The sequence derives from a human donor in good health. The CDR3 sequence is CAWSPGQRYGYTF. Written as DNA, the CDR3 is TGTGCCTGGAGTCCGGGACAGAGATATGGCTACACCTTC.